These 21 T cell receptor beta chains were sequenced from one sample in a study of T-cell reconstitution after alpha-beta-depleted transplantation in children. TCRbeta library construction was performed incorporating unique molecular identifiers. TCRdb reanalysed the PCR reads using MiXCR and keeps one entry per CDR3 protein. Of about 900,000 distinct CDR3 sequences detected, roughly 31% appear once; the ten largest clones hold over 25%. The source was PBMCs, mostly from graft donor cells, collected 360 days after TCRalphabeta/CD19-depleted stem cell transplant. The source of these receptors is a boy less than two years old who had a stem cell transplant for SCID, so the T cells may come from the graft donor.

This sequence joins TRBV7-9 and TRBJ2-7; 8 positions agree with TRBD2. V was pared by 3 bases and J by 0 bases, with 4 bases of the junction left unmatched. Germline CDR1 reads SEHNR; CDR2 reads FQNEAQ (reference sequence). The CDR3 covers 15 residues. The CDR3 DNA is TGTGCCAGCAGCTTCCCGAGCGGGAGCTCCTACGAGCAGTACTTC. It is translated as CASSFPSGSSYEQYF.

CDR3 protein: CASSQDWKDRLGIGGFGTEAFF. CDR3 coding DNA: TGCGCCAGCAGCCAAGATTGGAAAGACAGGCTAGGGATAGGGGGGTTTGGCACTGAAGCTTTCTTT. V is TRBV4-1 and J is TRBJ1-1; tentatively, D is TRBD1 (6 bases). In germline, CDR1 is MGHRA, CDR2 YSYEKL. This CDR3 is built from 22 residues. V gave up 0 bases and J gave up 4 bases, with 33 bases separating them.

This clonotype was observed a few times. This chain connects TRBV20-1 to TRBJ2-3, with 13 bases that match TRBD2. The CDR3 runs to 13 residues. V was pared by 3 bases and J by 13 bases, with 7 bases of the junction left unmatched. CDR1 is DFQATT and CDR2 is SNEGSKA in the germline V gene (reference sequence). The CDR3 protein is CSARGPGLAGKYF. DNA of the CDR3: TGCAGTGCTAGGGGGCCGGGACTAGCGGGGAAGTATTTT.

There are a few counts of this clonotype. The chain is built from TRBV6-1 and TRBJ1-3, with D perhaps matching TRBD1 (5 bases). Trimming removed 6 bases from V and 0 bases from J, with 18 bases in between. The germline gives CDR1 MNHNS, CDR2 SASEGT. The CDR3 consists of 17 residues. CDR3 region: CASSPMGLRNSGNTIYF. CDR3 in DNA: TGTGCCAGCAGCCCTATGGGGCTCAGAAACTCTGGAAACACCATATATTTT.

This clonotype was detected a few times. This chain joins TRBV6-5 and TRBJ2-7, with 9 bases aligning to TRBD1. Losses at the gene ends were 2 bases for V and 3 bases for J; bases not matched to a gene: 5. The CDR3 consists of 15 residues. Per the germline V gene, CDR1 is MNHEY and CDR2 is SVGAGI. The chain's CDR3 is CASSYGGTGRYEQYF. The CDR3 nucleotides are TGTGCCAGCAGTTACGGGGGGACAGGGCGCTACGAGCAGTACTTC.

The V and J genes are TRBV12-3 or TRBV12-4 and TRBJ2-7, with D unresolved. CDR3 length: 13 amino acids. V dropped 6 bases and J dropped 6 bases, with 15 bases sitting between them. CDR3 bases: TGTGCCAGCAGCCCATTTATGGGCGGCGAGCAGTACTTC. Translation: CASSPFMGGEQYF.

This clonotype was seen repeatedly, ten times or more. V usage is TRBV27 and J usage is TRBJ2-7; tentatively, D is TRBD1 or TRBD2 (5 bases each). Trimming stripped 7 bases from V and 7 bases from J, with 20 bases between. The CDR3 is 14 residues long. Germline-derived CDR1 and CDR2 are MNHEY and SMNVEV (reference sequence). CDR3 in amino acids: CASTRDGSLWEQYF. In nucleotides, the CDR3 is TGTGCCAGCACCCGGGACGGCAGTTTATGGGAGCAGTACTTC.

This clonotype was detected a few times. The chain couples TRBV29-1 to TRBJ2-1; D call uncertain. V lost 5 bases to trimming and J lost 7 bases, with 15 bases between them. The CDR3 length is 13 residues. In germline, CDR1 is SQVTM, CDR2 ANQGSEA. The CDR3 here is CSVSRSDWNEQFF. CDR3 nucleotide sequence: TGCAGCGTTTCCAGATCTGACTGGAATGAGCAGTTCTTC.

The chain couples TRBV18 to TRBJ2-1; tentatively, D is TRBD2 (6 bases). The CDR3 totals 17 residues. The germline V and J ends were trimmed by 2 bases and 0 bases, with 14 bases remaining between them. Germline CDR1 is KGHSH and CDR2 is LQKENI. This chain's CDR3 is CASSPSRGHLSYNEQFF. CDR3 sequence (DNA): TGTGCCAGCTCACCATCGCGGGGCCACCTCTCCTACAATGAGCAGTTCTTC.

This clonotype was seen more than once but under ten times. This CDR3 is CATSTRTKNIQYF. The DNA of the CDR3 is TGTGCCACCAGCACTAGAACCAAAAACATTCAGTACTTC. The chain couples TRBV15 to TRBJ2-4; D is uncertain. The germline V gene encodes CDR1 LNHNV and CDR2 YYDKDF (reference sequence). V lost 4 bases, J lost 2 bases, and 6 bases lay in between. The CDR3 totals 13 residues. Drawing the rest from reference TRBV15 and TRBJ2-4, the complete variable domain is DAMVIQNPRYQVTQFGKPVTLSCSQTLNHNVMYWYQQKSSQAPKLLFHYYDKDFNNEADTPDNFQSRRPNTSFCFLDIRSPGLGDTAMYLCATSTRTKNIQYFGAGTRLSVL.

This clonotype has a handful of counts. J is TRBJ2-6 and V is TRBV28, with D tentatively TRBD1 or TRBD2 (5 bases each). V dropped 1 base and J dropped 1 base, with 11 bases sitting between them. The germline V gene encodes CDR1 MDHEN and CDR2 SYDVKM. This CDR3 region has 17 residues. In DNA, the CDR3 is TGTGCCAGCAGTTTATTGGGACGTAGATCTGGGGCCAACGTCCTGACTTTC. Its translation: CASSLLGRRSGANVLTF.

In this sample, this clonotype turned up a few times. The V call is TRBV15, the J call TRBJ2-7; 7 bases agree with TRBD1. CDR3 length: 17 amino acids. Germline V gene sequence: CDR1 LNHNV, CDR2 YYDKDF (reference sequence). The V segment lost 0 bases and the J segment 2 bases; nucleotides outside the gene matches: 10. Here the CDR3 reads CATSRDATGVSPYEQYF. As DNA, the CDR3 is TGTGCCACCAGCAGAGATGCCACAGGGGTTTCCCCCTACGAGCAGTACTTC. The entire variable domain, with the rest obtained from reference TRBV15 and TRBJ2-7, is as follows: DAMVIQNPRYQVTQFGKPVTLSCSQTLNHNVMYWYQQKSSQAPKLLFHYYDKDFNNEADTPDNFQSRRPNTSFCFLDIRSPGLGDTAMYLCATSRDATGVSPYEQYFGPGTRLTVT.

The rearrangement joins TRBV29-1 to TRBJ1-1; no definite D call. The V gene lost 3 bases and the J gene lost 8 bases, with 16 bases spanning the gap. CDR3 length: 13 residues. Germline values: CDR1 SQVTM, CDR2 ANQGSEA. In nucleotides, the CDR3 is TGCAGCGTTGAGGGCGGAGTCGGCACCGAAGCTTTCTTT. Protein sequence: CSVEGGVGTEAFF.

This chain uses TRBV12-3 or TRBV12-4 with TRBJ2-3; D is undetermined. The CDR3 spans 16 residues. Trimming took off 3 bases at V and 1 base at J, with 14 bases between the two ends. The CDR3 coding sequence is TGTGCCAGCAGTTTGGGTAGTAGTTGGCGCACAGATACGCAGTATTTT. Protein product: CASSLGSSWRTDTQYF.

CDR3 loop: CASSPGTAQRYIQYF. The CDR3 DNA reads TGTGCCAGCTCCCCGGGAACGGCGCAGAGGTACATTCAGTACTTC. The chain recombines TRBV6-1 with TRBJ2-4; D is possibly TRBD2 (5 bases). V gave up 8 bases and J gave up 8 bases, with 22 bases separating them. Germline values: CDR1 MNHNS, CDR2 SASEGT. This CDR3 spans 15 amino acids.

This chain connects TRBV12-3 or TRBV12-4 to TRBJ1-2; TRBD1 might be the D (6 bases). Trimming removed 6 bases from V and 5 bases from J, with 25 bases in between. This CDR3 spans 17 amino acids. CDR3: CASSRRGRDLDFYGYTF. CDR3 nucleotide sequence: TGTGCCAGCAGCCGCAGGGGCAGGGACCTCGATTTTTATGGCTACACCTTC.

At least ten counts were recorded for this clonotype. CDR3 nucleotides: TGCGCCAGCAGCCGGAGCGGGAAGGGGAACTACGAGCAGTACTTC. Its translation: CASSRSGKGNYEQYF. The chain is built from TRBV5-1 and TRBJ2-7; 7 bases map to TRBD2. The CDR3 has 15 residues. Germline-derived CDR1 and CDR2 are SGHRS and YFSETQ. Losses at the gene ends were 4 bases for V and 3 bases for J; bases not matched to a gene: 10.

This clonotype was observed a few times. This sequence joins TRBV9 and TRBJ2-1, with TRBD2 matching over 7 bases. The CDR3 contains 16 residues. V lost 3 bases and J lost 3; bases outside the gene matches: 9. Germline CDR1 is SGDLS and CDR2 is YYNGEE. The CDR3 protein is CASSAAGGGFYNEQFF. The CDR3 region has the DNA TGTGCCAGCAGCGCCGCTGGCGGGGGTTTCTACAATGAGCAGTTCTTC.

The chain has TRBV5-1 and TRBJ2-2; 10 bases agree with TRBD2. Germline V CDR1 and CDR2: SGHRS, YFSETQ. Trimming cost V 4 bases and J 7 bases; bases outside gene matches: 13. The CDR3 is 17 amino acids. The CDR3 protein is CASSRPGLAKYVGELFF. The CDR3 nucleotides read TGCGCCAGCAGCAGGCCGGGACTAGCGAAATACGTCGGGGAGCTGTTTTTT.

This clonotype turned up a few times. V gene TRBV5-1 combines with J gene TRBJ2-2; D unresolved. CDR3 length: 14 residues. The V end lost 0 bases, the J end lost 6 bases, and 9 bases lay between the germline ends. Germline lookup yields CDR1 SGHRS and CDR2 YFSETQ. CDR3 nucleotide sequence: TGCGCCAGCAGCTTGGCCGAGGTTCCCGGGGAGCTGTTTTTT. Residues: CASSLAEVPGELFF.

This chain joins TRBV6-5 and TRBJ2-1; D could derive from TRBD1 or TRBD2 (5 bases each). Per the germline V gene, CDR1 is MNHEY and CDR2 is SVGAGI. With 4 bases removed from V and 9 bases from J, the gap between germline ends came to 16 bases. This CDR3 is built from 14 residues. The CDR3 is CASSSGLARGEQFF. CDR3 coding DNA: TGTGCCAGCAGTTCCGGCCTCGCGAGGGGTGAGCAGTTCTTC.